The rows below give T cell receptor beta chains drawn from one sample of a study of T cell responses to AZD1222 COVID-19 vaccine. Libraries were prepared by immunoSEQ multiplex PCR; TCRdb keeps only in-frame clonotypes and omits some of them. In the table there are 97,000 or so clones, approximately 90% of which are singletons. The input for sequencing was peripheral blood, taken 28 days after the second AZD1222 dose. These receptors came from an adult who received the AZD1222 COVID-19 vaccine. The CDR3 runs from the conserved cysteine through the conserved F or W. The D gene is left open where the match is weak. Size values are once, few and many counts, or a class for expanded clones, and some rows have none.

- TRBJ1-5 TRBD1 TRBV19 TGTGCCCGCGGGACAGGGGGAAATCAGCCCCAGCATTTT CARGTGGNQPQHF
- TRBJ2-1 - TRBV6-4 TGTGCCAGCACAGGAAAGGGAGATTTTTGCGATGAGCAGTTCTTC CASTGKGDFCDEQFF
once TRBJ2-3 TRBD2 TRBV2 TGTGCCAGCAGAGGACTAGCGGGAGGGCCCTTAGCTAGCACAGATACGCAGTATTTT CASRGLAGGPLASTDTQYF
- TRBJ2-5 - TRBV7-6 TGTGCCAGCAGCTTAGCGAGGGAGACCCAGTACTTC CASSLARETQYF
- TRBJ1-5 - TRBV28 TGTGCCAGCAGTACAAGAGTCCAGGGCAGTCAGCCCCAGCATTTT CASSTRVQGSQPQHF
- TRBJ2-1 - TRBV7-7 TGTGCTAGCAGTCAGCGCCATGGAAATGAGCAGTTCTTC CASSQRHGNEQFF
- TRBJ1-5 TRBD1 TRBV3-1/TRBV3-2 TGTGCCAGCAGCCCGGGACAGGGCGGGCAGCCCCAGCATTTT CASSPGQGGQPQHF
once TRBJ2-7 - TRBV7-3 TGTGCCAGCAGCTTAGTCCAGGGCCACGAGCAGTACTTC CASSLVQGHEQYF
- TRBJ2-7 - TRBV18 TGTGCCAGCTCACCTGATGCCACTGGGGGTCTCTACGAGCAGTACTTC CASSPDATGGLYEQYF
- TRBJ2-3 - TRBV6-1 TGTGCCAGCAGACCGGGACTGTCCACAGATACGCAGTATTTT CASRPGLSTDTQYF
- TRBJ2-2 TRBD1 TRBV11-2 TGTGCCAGCAGCTTAGGGACAGGGGTGAACACCGGGGAGCTGTTTTTT CASSLGTGVNTGELFF
- TRBJ1-3 - TRBV30 TGTGCCTGGAGTAGTCTCTCTGGAAACACCATATATTTT CAWSSLSGNTIYF
- TRBJ2-7 - TRBV7-9 TGTGCCAGCAGCTCCCGGGGGGGGACAGGAGCCTACGAGCAGTACTTC CASSSRGGTGAYEQYF
- TRBJ2-3 TRBD1 TRBV5-5 TGTGCCAGCAGCTTGGCTGGGACAGTCTCCGCCACAGATACGCAGTATTTT CASSLAGTVSATDTQYF
- TRBJ1-3 - TRBV19 TGTGCCAGTAGTAGAGACCGAGGCTCTGGAAACACCATATATTTT CASSRDRGSGNTIYF
- TRBJ2-3 - TRBV6-5 TGTGCCAGCACCGTAAGGGGGGATACGCAGTATTTT CASTVRGDTQYF
few TRBJ2-7 - TRBV2 TGTGCCAGCAACCCGATTCCTAACGGCGAGCAGTACTTC CASNPIPNGEQYF
- TRBJ2-2 - TRBV6-5 TGTGCCAGCAACCGACTAGTCACCACCGGGGAGCTGTTTTTT CASNRLVTTGELFF
- TRBJ2-1 - TRBV5-4 TGTGCCAGCAGCTTGGACGGGCCCTCCTACAATGAGCAGTTCTTC CASSLDGPSYNEQFF
- TRBJ2-7 - TRBV7-2 TGTGCCAGCGGGTCGACTAGTCGGGAGCAGTACTTC CASGSTSREQYF
- TRBJ2-7 - TRBV5-5 TGTGCCAGCAGCCCCGTGGCAGTCTACGAGCAGTACTTC CASSPVAVYEQYF
- TRBJ2-2 - TRBV7-3 TGTGCCAGCAGCCAGGGACAGAACACCGGGGAGCTGTTTTTT CASSQGQNTGELFF